A selection of T cell receptor beta chains follows, all from one sample in a study of shared clonotypes between healthy human individuals. TCRdb keeps only in-frame clones here, not all; method: immunoSEQ multiplex PCR. The sample lists 170,000 or so clones, about 68% occurring once. The sequenced sample consisted of memory CD4+ T cells sorted from blood. These receptors were taken from a man between 25 and 39 years old in good health. Each CDR3 is given with its conserved first and last residue. The D gene is left open where the match is weak. The size of a clone is reported for some rows only, either as once, few or many, or as a class for expanded clones.

abundance	d_gene	v_gene	j_gene	CDR3nt	CDR3aa
-	-	TRBV5-6	TRBJ2-3	TGTGCCAGCAGCTTGAACGGACACTATCCTAGCACAGATACGCAGTATTTT	CASSLNGHYPSTDTQYF
-	-	TRBV9	TRBJ1-4	TGTGCCAGCAGCGTAGATCACAGACCTAATGAAAAACTGTTTTTT	CASSVDHRPNEKLFF
-	-	TRBV21-1	TRBJ2-3	TGTGCCAACTTAGGCGGGACTAGCGGGACCAGCACAGATACGCAGTATTTT	CANLGGTSGTSTDTQYF
-	TRBD1	TRBV7-3	TRBJ1-1	TGTGCCAGCAGCGTTACAGGGGGCACTGAAGCTTTCTTT	CASSVTGGTEAFF
few	TRBD1	TRBV5-1	TRBJ2-7	TGCGCCAGCAGCCCGGACAGGAACCCCTACGAGCAGTACTTC	CASSPDRNPYEQYF
-	-	TRBV19	TRBJ1-1	TGTGCCAGTAAGCGGGGACCGACGAACACTGAAGCTTTCTTT	CASKRGPTNTEAFF
-	-	TRBV2	TRBJ1-1	TGTGCCAGCAGTGGTCAGGGGAACACTGAAGCTTTCTTT	CASSGQGNTEAFF
-	TRBD1	TRBV29-1	TRBJ1-2	TGCAGCGCCCGACAGGGGGCGGGTGGCTACACCTTC	CSARQGAGGYTF
-	-	TRBV21-1	TRBJ2-1	TGTGCCAGCAGCGTCCGGGACAGGATGAGCTCCTACAATGAGCAGTTCTTC	CASSVRDRMSSYNEQFF
-	TRBD1	TRBV27	TRBJ2-6	TGTGCCAGCGGACAGGGACAGGGTGAATCTGGGGCCAACGTCCTGACTTTC	CASGQGQGESGANVLTF
-	TRBD2	TRBV15	TRBJ2-3	TGTGCCACCAGCAGCCTAGCGGTGAGGAGTACGCAGTATTTT	CATSSLAVRSTQYF
-	-	TRBV11-2	TRBJ2-4	TGTGCCAGCAGCTTCACGGACCTAGCCAAAAACATTCAGTACTTC	CASSFTDLAKNIQYF
-	TRBD2	TRBV15	TRBJ2-5	TGTGCCACCAGCAGAGTAGCGGGGTTGGGGGCGGAGACCCAGTACTTC	CATSRVAGLGAETQYF
-	TRBD2	TRBV28	TRBJ2-3	TGTGCCAGCAGTGGGCGGGGAGGGGCTAGCCCAGATACGCAGTATTTT	CASSGRGGASPDTQYF
-	-	TRBV20-1	TRBJ2-7	TGCAGTGCTTATGGCCGCTACGAGCAGTACTTC	CSAYGRYEQYF
-	-	TRBV7-6	TRBJ2-5	TGTGCCAGCAGCTTAGTATCCAGGGACGGGACCCAGTACTTC	CASSLVSRDGTQYF
-	TRBD2	TRBV11-2	TRBJ2-7	TGTGCCAGCAGCTATACTAGCGGCACCTCCTACGAGCAGTACTTC	CASSYTSGTSYEQYF
-	TRBD2	TRBV28	TRBJ2-7	TGTGCCAGCAGTTCCCCAGCCGGGGGGGGTTTGGTTTACGAGCAGTACTTC	CASSSPAGGGLVYEQYF
once	TRBD2	TRBV2	TRBJ2-2	TGTGCCAGCATTAGGACTAGCGGGGCGAACACCGGGGAGCTGTTTTTT	CASIRTSGANTGELFF
-	TRBD1	TRBV6-1	TRBJ1-2	TGTGCCAGCAGTGAAACGCAGGGGGCGACGAATGGCTACACCTTC	CASSETQGATNGYTF
-	TRBD1	TRBV2	TRBJ1-1	TGTGCCAGCAATCGACCCAAAAAACAGGGGGCGAATCCCTACACTGAAGCTTTCTTT	CASNRPKKQGANPYTEAFF
-	TRBD1	TRBV9	TRBJ2-6	TGTGCCAGCAGCCCTCAGGGGGATGGGGCCAACGTCCTGACTTTC	CASSPQGDGANVLTF
-	-	TRBV27	TRBJ1-5	TGTGCCAGCAGTACCCGGACCAAAGGGCGCAATCAGCCCCAGCATTTT	CASSTRTKGRNQPQHF
many	-	TRBV28	TRBJ1-4	TGTGCCAGCATGGGTACCAGGCCTAATGAAAAACTGTTTTTT	CASMGTRPNEKLFF
few	-	TRBV5-1	TRBJ2-7	TGCGCCAGCAGCTTGGACGGGGGCGAGCAGTACTTC	CASSLDGGEQYF
-	-	TRBV30	TRBJ2-7	TGTGCCTGGAGCGTGGACCCAGGGGGGCCCTACGAGCAGTACTTC	CAWSVDPGGPYEQYF
-	-	TRBV11-2	TRBJ2-3	TGTGCCAGCAGCCCGGCGGCGGGCACGCAGTATTTT	CASSPAAGTQYF
-	TRBD1	TRBV5-4	TRBJ2-3	TGTGCCAGCAGCCCAGGGACAGGGGCAGATACGCAGTATTTT	CASSPGTGADTQYF
few	TRBD1	TRBV9	TRBJ2-5	TGTGCCAGCGGGCGACAGGGGGCCTTTTCGGAGACCCAGTACTTC	CASGRQGAFSETQYF
-	-	TRBV5-1	TRBJ1-1	TGCGCCAGCAGCGCCCGGACGGGGGATACTGAAGCTTTCTTT	CASSARTGDTEAFF
-	TRBD2	TRBV5-1	TRBJ2-7	TGCGCCAGCAGCTTGGCGGCGGGAGTGGGCTACGAGCAGTACTTC	CASSLAAGVGYEQYF
-	-	TRBV5-1	TRBJ2-2	TGCGCCAGCAGCTGGGGGGCGCTTGGCACCGGGGAGCTGTTTTTT	CASSWGALGTGELFF
few	-	TRBV4-2	TRBJ1-2	TGTGCCAGCAGCCAAGATCGAAACGGAAACTATGGCTACACCTTC	CASSQDRNGNYGYTF
few	-	TRBV6-6	TRBJ1-2	TGTGCCAGCACGGCCCCGGGCGTCCATGGCTACACCTTC	CASTAPGVHGYTF
-	TRBD2	TRBV6-4	TRBJ2-1	TGTGCCAGCAGTGGACTAGCGGGAGGGAATGAGCAGTTCTTC	CASSGLAGGNEQFF
medium-sized	TRBD2	TRBV6-1	TRBJ2-7	TGTGCCAGCACCCTGGGGGGGACGTCTACCTACGAGCAGTACTTC	CASTLGGTSTYEQYF
-	-	TRBV7-6	TRBJ2-7	TGTGCCAGCAGCTTACACCAGGGCTCCTACGAGCAGTACTTC	CASSLHQGSYEQYF
-	-	TRBV15	TRBJ2-7	TGTGCCACCAGCAGAGAACGGGGCAGGGCTAACTACGAGCAGTACTTC	CATSRERGRANYEQYF
-	-	TRBV15	TRBJ2-7	TGTGCCACCAGCAGAGGGTCGGCGGATTCCTACGAGCAGTACTTC	CATSRGSADSYEQYF
few	TRBD1	TRBV29-1	TRBJ2-7	TGCAGCGTCAGGACAGGCTACGAGCAGTACTTC	CSVRTGYEQYF
-	-	TRBV11-3	TRBJ2-3	TGTGCCAGCAGCCCACCTTGGTGGGGGGTAAGGACAGATACGCAGTATTTT	CASSPPWWGVRTDTQYF
-	TRBD1	TRBV6-6	TRBJ2-7	TGTGCCAGCAGTTACTCGGGGGACAGCGACGAGCAGTACTTC	CASSYSGDSDEQYF
few	TRBD2	TRBV11-2	TRBJ2-7	TGTGCCAGCAGCCCGAGGACTAGCGGCCCTTACGAGCAGTACTTC	CASSPRTSGPYEQYF
-	-	TRBV30	TRBJ2-7	TGTGCCTGGAGTTTTCGTTACGAGCAGTACTTC	CAWSFRYEQYF
-	TRBD2	TRBV5-1	TRBJ2-3	TGCGCCAGCAGGGGGACTAGCGGGCGAGGGGATACGCAGTATTTT	CASRGTSGRGDTQYF
-	-	TRBV4-2	TRBJ1-4	TGTGCCAGCAGCCACTCTGGGGGGGAGGGAGAAAAACTGTTTTTT	CASSHSGGEGEKLFF
-	-	TRBV4-1	TRBJ1-1	TGCGCCAGCAGCCCTGGACAGTTGAACACTGAAGCTTTCTTT	CASSPGQLNTEAFF
-	-	TRBV10-3	TRBJ2-6	TGTGCCATCAGTGGTGAAACAGGCAGATCTGGGGCCAACGTCCTGACTTTC	CAISGETGRSGANVLTF
-	-	TRBV5-4	TRBJ2-6	TGTGCCAGCAGCAGACAGGTATCTGGGGCCAACGTCCTGACTTTC	CASSRQVSGANVLTF
few	TRBD1	TRBV7-6	TRBJ1-1	TGTGCCAGCAGCTTATTGGGAGGGGGCATGAACACTGAAGCTTTCTTT	CASSLLGGGMNTEAFF
few	-	TRBV7-9	TRBJ2-1	TGTGCCAGCAGCTCGTCGGTGCGGAATGAGCAGTTCTTC	CASSSSVRNEQFF